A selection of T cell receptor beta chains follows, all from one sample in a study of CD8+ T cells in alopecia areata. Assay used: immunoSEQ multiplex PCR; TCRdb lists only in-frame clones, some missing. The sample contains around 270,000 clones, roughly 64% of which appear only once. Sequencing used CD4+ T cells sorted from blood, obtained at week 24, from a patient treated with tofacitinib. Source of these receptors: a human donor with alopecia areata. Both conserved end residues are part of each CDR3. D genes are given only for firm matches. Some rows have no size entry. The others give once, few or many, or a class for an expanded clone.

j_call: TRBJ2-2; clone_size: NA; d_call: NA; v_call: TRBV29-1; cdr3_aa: CSVATPPGELFF; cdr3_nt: TGCAGCGTTGCGACTCCCCCTGGGGAGCTGTTTTTT
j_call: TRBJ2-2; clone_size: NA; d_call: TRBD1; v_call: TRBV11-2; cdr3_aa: CASSSGDSYWFNTGELFF; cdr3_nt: TGTGCCAGCAGCTCTGGGGACAGTTACTGGTTTAACACCGGGGAGCTGTTTTTT
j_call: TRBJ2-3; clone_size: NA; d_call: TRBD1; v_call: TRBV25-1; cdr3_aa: CASSPSAGGTTDTQYF; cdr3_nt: TGTGCCAGCAGTCCCTCAGCAGGGGGTACCACAGATACGCAGTATTTT
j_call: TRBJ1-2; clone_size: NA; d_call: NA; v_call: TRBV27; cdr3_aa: CASSRITGGYGYTF; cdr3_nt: TGTGCCAGCAGCCGAATTACAGGAGGCTATGGCTACACCTTC
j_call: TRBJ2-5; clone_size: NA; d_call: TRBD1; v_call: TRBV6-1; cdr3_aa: CASRPGQGFTETQYF; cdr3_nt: TGTGCCAGCAGGCCGGGACAGGGGTTCACTGAGACCCAGTACTTC
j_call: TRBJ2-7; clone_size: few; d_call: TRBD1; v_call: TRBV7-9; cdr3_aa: CASSSRDRGYEQYF; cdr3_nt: TGTGCCAGCAGCTCCCGGGACAGGGGCTACGAGCAGTACTTC
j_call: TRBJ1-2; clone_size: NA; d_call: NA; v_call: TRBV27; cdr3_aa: CASSSGHPRNGYTF; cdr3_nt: TGTGCCAGCAGTTCCGGACATCCGCGAAATGGCTACACCTTC
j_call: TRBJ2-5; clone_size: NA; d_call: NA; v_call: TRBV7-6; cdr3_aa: CASGWETQYF; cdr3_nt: TGTGCCAGCGGGTGGGAGACCCAGTACTTC
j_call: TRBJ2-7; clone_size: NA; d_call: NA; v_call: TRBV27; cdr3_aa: CASIGRGEQYF; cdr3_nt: TGTGCCAGCATTGGCAGGGGCGAGCAGTACTTC
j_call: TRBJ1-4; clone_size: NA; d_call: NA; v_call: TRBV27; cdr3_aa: CASSPRGGNEKLFF; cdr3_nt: TGTGCCAGCAGCCCCCGAGGGGGGAATGAAAAACTGTTTTTT
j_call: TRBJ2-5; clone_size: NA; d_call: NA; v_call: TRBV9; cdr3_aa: CASSVGLMGTQYF; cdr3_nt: TGTGCCAGCAGCGTCGGACTCATGGGGACCCAGTACTTC
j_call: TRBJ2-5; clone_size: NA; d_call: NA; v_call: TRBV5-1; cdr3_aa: CASSLPETGRAQETQYF; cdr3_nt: TGCGCCAGCAGCTTGCCCGAAACAGGGAGGGCACAAGAGACCCAGTACTTC
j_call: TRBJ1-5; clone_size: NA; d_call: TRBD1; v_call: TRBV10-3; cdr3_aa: CAISATGDLQPQHF; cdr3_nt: TGTGCCATCAGTGCTACAGGGGACCTCCAGCCCCAGCATTTT
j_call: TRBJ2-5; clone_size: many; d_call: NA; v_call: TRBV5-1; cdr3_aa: CASSLVRGFYYQETQYF; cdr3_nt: TGCGCCAGCAGCTTAGTACGGGGATTCTATTACCAAGAGACCCAGTACTTC
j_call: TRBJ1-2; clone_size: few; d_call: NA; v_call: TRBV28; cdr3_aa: CASRINGNYGYTF; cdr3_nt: TGTGCCAGCCGAATAAACGGAAACTATGGCTACACCTTC
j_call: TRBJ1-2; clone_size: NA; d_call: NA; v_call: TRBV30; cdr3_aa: CAWRRTDGYTF; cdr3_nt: TGTGCCTGGAGGAGGACAGATGGCTACACCTTC
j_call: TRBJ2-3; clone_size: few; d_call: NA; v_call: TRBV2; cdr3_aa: CASSERRPPDTQYF; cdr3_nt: TGTGCCAGCAGTGAGCGGCGCCCCCCAGATACGCAGTATTTT
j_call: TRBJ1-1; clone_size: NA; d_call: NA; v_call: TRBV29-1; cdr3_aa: CSVEVGRNTEAFF; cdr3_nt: TGCAGCGTTGAAGTGGGCAGGAACACTGAAGCTTTCTTT
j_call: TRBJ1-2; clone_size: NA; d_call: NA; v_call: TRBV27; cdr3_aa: CASSPRGGFYGYTF; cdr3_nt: TGTGCCAGCAGTCCGCGTGGAGGGTTCTATGGCTACACCTTC
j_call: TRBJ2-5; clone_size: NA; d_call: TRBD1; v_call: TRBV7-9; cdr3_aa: CASRPPTGGAGETQYF; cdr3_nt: TGTGCCAGCAGGCCTCCTACAGGGGGCGCGGGGGAGACCCAGTACTTC
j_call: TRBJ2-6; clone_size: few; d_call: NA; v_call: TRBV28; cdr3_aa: CASSLFRVSGANVLTF; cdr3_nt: TGTGCCAGCAGTTTATTTCGGGTTTCTGGGGCCAACGTCCTGACTTTC
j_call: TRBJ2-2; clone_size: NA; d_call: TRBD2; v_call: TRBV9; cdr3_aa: CASSVELAVNTGELFF; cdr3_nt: TGTGCCAGCAGCGTAGAACTAGCGGTTAACACCGGGGAGCTGTTTTTT
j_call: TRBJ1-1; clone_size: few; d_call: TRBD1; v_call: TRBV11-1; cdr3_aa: CASSYRTGRFVTEAFF; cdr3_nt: TGTGCCAGCAGCTATCGGACAGGGAGGTTCGTCACTGAAGCTTTCTTT
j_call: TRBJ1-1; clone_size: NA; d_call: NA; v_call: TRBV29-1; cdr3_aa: CSVEANTEAFF; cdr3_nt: TGCAGCGTTGAAGCGAACACTGAAGCTTTCTTT
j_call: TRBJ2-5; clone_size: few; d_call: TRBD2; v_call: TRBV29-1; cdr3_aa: CSVDSSGEAQETQYF; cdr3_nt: TGCAGCGTTGACTCTAGCGGGGAGGCCCAAGAGACCCAGTACTTC
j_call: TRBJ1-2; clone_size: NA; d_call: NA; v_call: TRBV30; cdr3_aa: CAWSATEAGYTF; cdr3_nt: TGTGCCTGGAGTGCGACAGAGGCTGGCTACACCTTC
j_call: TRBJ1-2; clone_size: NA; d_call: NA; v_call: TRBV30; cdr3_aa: CAWSSGQNYGYTF; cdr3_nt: TGTGCCTGGAGTTCTGGACAAAACTATGGCTACACCTTC
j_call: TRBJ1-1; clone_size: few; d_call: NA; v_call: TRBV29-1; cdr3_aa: CSVVRNLGQNTEAFF; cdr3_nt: TGCAGCGTTGTACGGAACCTAGGACAGAACACTGAAGCTTTCTTT
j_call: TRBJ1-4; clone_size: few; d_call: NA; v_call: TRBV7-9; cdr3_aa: CASSQTGRGNEKLFF; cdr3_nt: TGTGCCAGCAGCCAGACGGGACGGGGAAATGAAAAACTGTTTTTT
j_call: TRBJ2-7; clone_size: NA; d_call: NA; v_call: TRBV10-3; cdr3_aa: CAIRNEGRHEQYF; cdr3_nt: TGTGCCATCAGAAATGAAGGGAGGCACGAGCAGTACTTC
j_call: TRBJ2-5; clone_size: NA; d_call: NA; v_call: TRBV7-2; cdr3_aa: CASSQQETQYF; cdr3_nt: TGTGCCAGCAGTCAGCAAGAGACCCAGTACTTC
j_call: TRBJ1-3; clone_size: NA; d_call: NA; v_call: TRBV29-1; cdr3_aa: CSVVENTIYF; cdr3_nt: TGCAGCGTTGTCGAAAACACCATATATTTT
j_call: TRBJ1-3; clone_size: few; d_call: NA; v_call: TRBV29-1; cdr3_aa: CSVIQSRGGNTIYF; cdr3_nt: TGCAGCGTGATACAGTCACGAGGCGGAAACACCATATATTTT
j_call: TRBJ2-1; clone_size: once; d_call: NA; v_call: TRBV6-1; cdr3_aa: CASSPRTVYNEQFF; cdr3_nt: TGTGCCAGCAGTCCCCGGACAGTTTACAATGAGCAGTTCTTC
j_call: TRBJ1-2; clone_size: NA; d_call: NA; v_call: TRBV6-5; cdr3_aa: CASNYSWGNYGYTF; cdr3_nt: TGTGCCAGCAATTACTCGTGGGGGAACTATGGCTACACCTTC
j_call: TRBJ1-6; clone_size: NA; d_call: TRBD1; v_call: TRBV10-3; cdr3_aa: CAISESRQGTNSPLHF; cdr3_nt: TGTGCCATCAGTGAGTCTCGACAGGGAACTAATTCACCCCTCCACTTT
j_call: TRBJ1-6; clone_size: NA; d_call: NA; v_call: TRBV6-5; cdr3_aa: CASSYFNSPLHF; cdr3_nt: TGTGCCAGCAGTTACTTCAATTCACCCCTCCACTTT
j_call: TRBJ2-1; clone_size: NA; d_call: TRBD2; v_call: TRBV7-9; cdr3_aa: CASSPTGGVLGNEQFF; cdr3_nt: TGTGCCAGCAGCCCCACCGGGGGGGTATTGGGGAATGAGCAGTTCTTC
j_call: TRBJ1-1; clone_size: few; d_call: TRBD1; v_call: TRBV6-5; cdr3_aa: CASRRQGGGDTEAFF; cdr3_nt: TGTGCCAGCAGACGACAGGGGGGAGGAGACACTGAAGCTTTCTTT
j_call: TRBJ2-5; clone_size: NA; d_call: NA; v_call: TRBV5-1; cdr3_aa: CASSLDWETQYF; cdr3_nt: TGCGCCAGCAGCTTAGATTGGGAGACCCAGTACTTC
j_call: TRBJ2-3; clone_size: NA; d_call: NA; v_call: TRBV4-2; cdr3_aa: CASSQQVLGTDTQYF; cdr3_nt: TGTGCCAGCAGCCAACAGGTGCTTGGCACAGATACGCAGTATTTT
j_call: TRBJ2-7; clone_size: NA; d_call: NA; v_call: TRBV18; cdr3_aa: CASSLTLAYEQYF; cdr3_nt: TGTGCCAGCTCACTGACCCTCGCCTACGAGCAGTACTTC
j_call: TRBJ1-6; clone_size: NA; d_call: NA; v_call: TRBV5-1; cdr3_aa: CASSLQVRNSPLHF; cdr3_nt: TGCGCCAGCAGCTTGCAAGTGAGGAATTCACCCCTCCACTTT
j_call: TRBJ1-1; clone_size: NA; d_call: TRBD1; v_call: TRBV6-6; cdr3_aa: CASDRVSIEAFF; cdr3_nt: TGTGCCAGCGACAGGGTGTCTATTGAAGCTTTCTTT
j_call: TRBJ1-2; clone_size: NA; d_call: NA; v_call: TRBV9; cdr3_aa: CASSVGQLANYGYTF; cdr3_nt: TGTGCCAGCAGCGTAGGACAGTTAGCTAACTATGGCTACACCTTC
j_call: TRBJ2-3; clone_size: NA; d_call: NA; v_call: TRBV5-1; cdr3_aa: CASRSGASQYF; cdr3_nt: TGCGCCAGCAGGTCCGGGGCTTCGCAGTATTTT
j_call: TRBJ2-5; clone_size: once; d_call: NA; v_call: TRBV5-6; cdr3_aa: CASSLAGLGETQYF; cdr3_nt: TGTGCCAGCAGCTTGGCCGGGCTGGGCGAGACCCAGTACTTC
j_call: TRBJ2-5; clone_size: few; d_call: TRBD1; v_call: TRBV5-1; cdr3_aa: CASSLLDREETQYF; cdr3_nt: TGCGCCAGCAGCCTTCTGGACAGGGAAGAGACCCAGTACTTC
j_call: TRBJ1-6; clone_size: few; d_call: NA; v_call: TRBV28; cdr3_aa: CASLWHSNSPLHF; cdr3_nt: TGTGCCAGCTTGTGGCACAGCAATTCACCCCTCCACTTT
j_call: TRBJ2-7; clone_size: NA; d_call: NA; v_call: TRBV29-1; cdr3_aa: CSVEELYEQYF; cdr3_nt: TGCAGCGTTGAAGAGCTCTACGAGCAGTACTTC
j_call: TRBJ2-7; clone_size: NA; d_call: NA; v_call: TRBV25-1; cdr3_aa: CASSELHRGDNEQYF; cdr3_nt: TGTGCCAGCAGTGAACTTCACCGAGGTGACAACGAGCAGTACTTC
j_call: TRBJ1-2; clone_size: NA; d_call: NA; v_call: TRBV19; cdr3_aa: CASSFRGRIASAGYTF; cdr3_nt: TGTGCCAGTAGCTTCCGGGGGCGCATTGCATCCGCTGGCTACACCTTC
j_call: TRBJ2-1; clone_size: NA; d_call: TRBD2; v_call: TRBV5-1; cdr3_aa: CASSPGTTTREQFF; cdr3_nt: TGCGCCAGCAGCCCCGGGACTACTACGCGGGAGCAGTTCTTC
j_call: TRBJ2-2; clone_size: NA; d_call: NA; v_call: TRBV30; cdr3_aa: CAWTVPPMGTGELFF; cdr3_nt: TGTGCCTGGACTGTCCCCCCCATGGGGACCGGGGAGCTGTTTTTT
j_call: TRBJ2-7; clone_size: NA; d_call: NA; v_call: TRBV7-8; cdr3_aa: CASRILGGTYEQYF; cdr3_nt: TGTGCCAGCAGAATTTTGGGCGGGACTTACGAGCAGTACTTC
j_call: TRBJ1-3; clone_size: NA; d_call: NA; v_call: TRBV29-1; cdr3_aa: CSVASDPSGNTIYF; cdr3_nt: TGCAGCGTTGCCAGTGACCCCTCTGGAAACACCATATATTTT
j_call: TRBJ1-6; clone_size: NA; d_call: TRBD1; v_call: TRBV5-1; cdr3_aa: CASTSDRGVSPLHF; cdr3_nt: TGCGCCAGCACCTCAGACAGGGGTGTTTCACCCCTCCACTTT